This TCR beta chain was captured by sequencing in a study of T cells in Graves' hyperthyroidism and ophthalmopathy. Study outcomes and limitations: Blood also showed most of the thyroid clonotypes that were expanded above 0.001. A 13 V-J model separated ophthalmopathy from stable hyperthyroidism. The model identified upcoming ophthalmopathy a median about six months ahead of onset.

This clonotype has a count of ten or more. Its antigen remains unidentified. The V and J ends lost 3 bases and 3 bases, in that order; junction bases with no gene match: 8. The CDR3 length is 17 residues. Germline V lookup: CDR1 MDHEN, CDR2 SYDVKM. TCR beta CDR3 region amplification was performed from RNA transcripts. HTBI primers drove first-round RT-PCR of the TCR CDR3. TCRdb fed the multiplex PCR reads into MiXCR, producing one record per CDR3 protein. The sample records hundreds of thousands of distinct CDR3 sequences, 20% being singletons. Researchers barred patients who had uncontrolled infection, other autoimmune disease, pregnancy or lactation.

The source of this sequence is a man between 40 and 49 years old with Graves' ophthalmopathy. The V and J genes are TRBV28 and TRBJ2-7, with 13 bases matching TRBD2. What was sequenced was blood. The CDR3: CASSFGLAGELGYEQYF. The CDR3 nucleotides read TGTGCCAGCAGTTTTGGACTAGCGGGAGAGTTAGGCTACGAGCAGTACTTC.